What follows are 30 T cell receptor beta chains derived from one specimen sequenced in a study of cytomegalovirus exposure and HLA in healthy donors. 60 Vbeta and 13 Jbeta primers were used in PCR. Using immunoSEQ multiplex PCR, the repertoire was profiled, and TCRdb retains in-frame clones only, with some absent. The sample shows about 90,000 clones, and just under 3.5% sits with its ten largest clones. Input material: PBMCs. The receptors here all came from a woman aged 30 to 39 in good health and CMV-seronegative.

The gene calls are TRBV7-2 and TRBJ2-7, with 9 bases aligning to TRBD2. J gave up 3 bases and V 5 bases, and 8 bases lay outside the gene matches. Germline-derived CDR1 and CDR2 are SGHTA and FQGNSA. This CDR3 is 15 amino acids long. CDR3 residues: CASSMTLAGYYEQYF. In DNA, the CDR3 is TGTGCCAGCAGCATGACTCTAGCGGGGTACTACGAGCAGTACTTC.

The CDR3 here is CASSLRRQEAFF. The CDR3 coding sequence is TGTGCCAGCAGCTTAAGGAGACAGGAAGCTTTCTTT. The V and J genes are TRBV7-2 and TRBJ1-1; weak D call: TRBD1 (5 bases). V was pared by 2 bases and J by 8 bases, with 9 bases between. The CDR3 has 12 amino acids. Germline values: CDR1 SGHTA, CDR2 FQGNSA.

The chain is built from TRBV5-6 and TRBJ1-2; no reliable D call. The CDR3 extends over 14 amino acids. The V end lost 0 bases, the J end lost 7 bases, and 13 bases lay between the germline ends. Germline CDR1 reads SGHDT; CDR2 reads YYEEEE. CDR3 nucleotide sequence: TGTGCCAGCAGCTTGGGGCAGTTCCTGTCTGGCTACACCTTC. Protein product: CASSLGQFLSGYTF.

The chain uses TRBV4-1 and TRBJ2-3; D might be TRBD2 (5 bases). This CDR3 region has 14 residues. The V gene lost 4 bases and the J gene lost 6 bases, with 14 bases spanning the gap. Per the germline V gene, CDR1 is MGHRA and CDR2 is YSYEKL. CDR3 sequence reads: CASSPLEGADTQYF. The CDR3 nucleotides read TGCGCCAGCAGCCCGCTAGAGGGAGCCGATACGCAGTATTTT.

V is TRBV6-4 and J is TRBJ2-1; tentative D call: TRBD1 (5 bases). This CDR3 contains 14 residues. The germline V and J ends were trimmed by 5 bases and 9 bases, with 17 bases remaining between them. Germline V gene sequence: CDR1 MRHNA, CDR2 SNTAGT. CDR3 sequence reads: CASSRYPGYGEQFF. The CDR3 nucleotides are TGTGCCAGCAGTAGATACCCAGGGTACGGTGAGCAGTTCTTC.

The genes are TRBV7-3 and TRBJ2-3; 7 nucleotides line up with TRBD1. V trimming: 4 bases; J trimming: 2 bases; junction bases outside the gene matches: 3. Germline V gene sequence: CDR1 SGHTA, CDR2 FQGTGA. CDR3 length: 14 residues. The DNA of the CDR3 is TGTGCCAGCAGCTCGGGACAGACCACAGATACGCAGTATTTT. This gives the protein CASSSGQTTDTQYF.

The V and J genes are TRBV15 and TRBJ2-3; D gene ambiguous. The CDR3 runs 15 residues. V lost 0 bases, J lost 3 bases, and 10 bases lay in between. CDR1 LNHNV and CDR2 YYDKDF come from the germline V gene (reference sequence). DNA of the CDR3: TGTGCCACCAGCAGAGATCCTGGCAGTACAGATACGCAGTATTTT. This sequence encodes CATSRDPGSTDTQYF.

The genes are TRBV7-9 and TRBJ2-7, with D unclear. CDR3 length: 12 amino acids. Germline lookup yields CDR1 SEHNR and CDR2 FQNEAQ (reference sequence). The V end lost 2 bases, the J end lost 4 bases, and 6 bases lay between the germline ends. The CDR3 DNA reads TGTGCCAGCAGCTTATTTTCTTACGAGCAGTACTTC. Translated: CASSLFSYEQYF. The variable domain in full, with the rest retrieved from reference TRBV7-9 and TRBJ2-7, is DTGVSQNPRHKITKRGQNVTFRCDPISEHNRLYWYRQTLGQGPEFLTYFQNEAQLEKSRLLSDRFSAERPKGSFSTLEIQRTEQGDSAMYLCASSLFSYEQYFGPGTRLTVT.

This chain uses TRBV27 with TRBJ2-2; D gene uncertain. V dropped 0 bases and J dropped 1 base, with 3 bases sitting between them. This CDR3 is built from 14 residues. Germline CDR1 is MNHEY and CDR2 is SMNVEV (reference sequence). CDR3 protein: CASSLSLNTGELFF. The CDR3 bases are TGTGCCAGCAGTTTATCTCTGAACACCGGGGAGCTGTTTTTT.

DNA of the CDR3: TGCGCCAGCAGACTAGCGGTTACCGGGGAGCTGTTTTTT. It encodes CASRLAVTGELFF. The V call is TRBV5-1, the J call TRBJ2-2; 8 positions match TRBD2. J lost 5 bases, V lost 5 bases, and 2 bases had no gene match. The germline gives CDR1 SGHRS, CDR2 YFSETQ. The CDR3 contains 13 residues.

The chain employs TRBV19 and TRBJ1-4; D may be TRBD1 (5 bases). Per germline, CDR1 LNHDA and CDR2 SQIVND (reference sequence). The CDR3 has 15 residues. Trimming took 3 bases from V and 7 from J, leaving 15 bases between them. CDR3 in DNA: TGTGCCAGTAGTATTGCGGTTAGCAGGGCTGAAAAACTGTTTTTT. It specifies CASSIAVSRAEKLFF.

Details on this clone: Additional DNA sequences in this sample encode the identical CDR3. The chain carries TRBV28 and TRBJ1-5, with 7 bases lining up with TRBD1. The CDR3 totals 17 residues. Per the germline V gene, CDR1 is MDHEN and CDR2 is SYDVKM. Unmatched junction bases numbered 7, after V lost 1 base and J lost 1 base. The CDR3 region has the DNA TGTGCCAGCAGTTTATTAACAGGGGCAAGAAGCAATCAGCCCCAGCATTTT. Translating it yields CASSLLTGARSNQPQHF. Looking up the rest from reference TRBV28 and TRBJ1-5 gives the full variable domain: DVKVTQSSRYLVKRTGEKVFLECVQDMDHENMFWYRQDPGLGLRLIYFSYDVKMKEKGDIPEGYSVSREKKERFSLILESASTNQTSMYLCASSLLTGARSNQPQHFGDGTRLSIL.

The CDR3 is CASSDTNYWDRGQNGYTF. DNA for the CDR3: TGTGCCAGCAGCGATACAAATTACTGGGACAGGGGGCAGAATGGCTACACCTTC. This rearrangement joins TRBV7-2 to TRBJ1-2, with 12 bases identical to TRBD1. There are 18 residues in the CDR3. Unmatched junction bases numbered 16, after V lost 5 bases and J lost 6 bases. In germline, CDR1 is SGHTA, CDR2 FQGNSA. Full variable domain (missing parts from reference TRBV7-2 and TRBJ1-2): GAGVSQSPSNKVTEKGKDVELRCDPISGHTALYWYRQSLGQGLEFLIYFQGNSAPDKSGLPSDRFSAERTGGSVSTLTIQRTQQEDSAVYLCASSDTNYWDRGQNGYTFGSGTRLTVV.

The rearrangement joins TRBV30 to TRBJ1-1, with no clear D. Trimming took 4 bases from V and 0 from J, leaving 6 bases between them. Germline values: CDR1 GTSNPN, CDR2 SVGIG (reference sequence). This CDR3 region has 12 residues. The CDR3 loop reads CAWKHVNTEAFF. The CDR3 bases are TGTGCCTGGAAGCACGTGAACACTGAAGCTTTCTTT.

The rearrangement joins TRBV5-1 to TRBJ2-3, with D tentatively TRBD1 (5 bases). Deletions cut 0 bases from V and 6 bases from J, with 8 bases between. The CDR3 runs to 13 residues. The germline CDR1 and CDR2 sequences are SGHRS and YFSETQ. The CDR3 DNA reads TGCGCCAGCAGCTTGGTGTCAGGGGATACGCAGTATTTT. Amino acids: CASSLVSGDTQYF.

The chain has TRBV5-1 and TRBJ1-4; D remains unclear. V lost 4 bases to trimming and J lost 5 bases, with 9 bases between them. The CDR3 length is 13 residues. Germline-derived CDR1 and CDR2 are SGHRS and YFSETQ. As DNA, the CDR3 is TGCGCCAGCAGCGCCAGTCAGAATGAAAAACTGTTTTTT. It is translated as CASSASQNEKLFF.

The chain employs TRBV9 and TRBJ2-3, with a weak D call TRBD2 (7 bases). Germline CDR1 reads SGDLS; CDR2 reads YYNGEE. This CDR3 spans 12 amino acids. V dropped 0 bases and J dropped 11 bases, with 10 bases sitting between them. In DNA form, the CDR3 reads TGTGCCAGCAGCGTAGTAGGGGGGGGGCAGTATTTT. Residues: CASSVVGGGQYF.

V is TRBV15 and J is TRBJ2-3; 7 positions agree with TRBD2. The CDR3 consists of 16 residues. Germline V gives CDR1 LNHNV, CDR2 YYDKDF (reference sequence). V gave up 0 bases and J gave up 2 bases; unmatched junction bases: 5. For the CDR3, the DNA is TGTGCCACCAGCAGAGATGGGAGACTAGCCACAGATACGCAGTATTTT. As protein: CATSRDGRLATDTQYF.

This sequence joins TRBV6-1 and TRBJ2-7, with 10 nucleotides matching TRBD2. This CDR3 has 14 amino acids. Germline CDR1 is MNHNS and CDR2 is SASEGT. The trim removed 6 bases at V and 0 bases at J, leaving 2 bases unmatched. CDR3 nucleotides: TGTGCCAGCAGGACTAGCGGGCGCTCCTACGAGCAGTACTTC. As protein: CASRTSGRSYEQYF.

The chain links TRBV11-3 to TRBJ2-1; perhaps TRBD2 as D (6 bases). Trimming shortened V by 5 bases and J by 4 bases, and 9 bases separated the two germline ends. CDR1 SGHNT and CDR2 YENEEA come from the germline V gene. The CDR3 has 13 residues. CDR3 loop: CASSLTSYNEQFF. Here the CDR3 DNA reads TGTGCCAGCAGCCTGACTAGTTACAATGAGCAGTTCTTC. Full variable domain (missing parts from reference TRBV11-3 and TRBJ2-1): EAGVVQSPRYKIIEKKQPVAFWCNPISGHNTLYWYLQNLGQGPELLIRYENEEAVDDSQLPKDRFSAERLKGVDSTLKIQPAELGDSAVYLCASSLTSYNEQFFGPGTRLTVL.

In regard to this clone: Sequence at one end of the junction differs from germline and may be a read error. The rearrangement joins TRBV7-8 to TRBJ2-2; TRBD1 aligns across 10 bases. Germline V gives CDR1 SGHVS, CDR2 FQNEAQ. The CDR3 length is 15 residues. In DNA, the CDR3 is TGTGCCAGCAGCCGACAGGGGGCAATCACCGGGGAGCTGCTTTTT. Its protein product is CASSRQGAITGELLF.

The rearrangement uses TRBV18 and TRBJ1-1; the D gene is possibly TRBD1 (5 bases). Germline CDR1 reads KGHSH; CDR2 reads LQKENI. Trimming shortened V by 8 bases and J by 1 base, and 11 bases separated the two germline ends. CDR3 length equals 13 residues. CDR3 amino acids: CASGGGPNTEAFF. CDR3 DNA sequence: TGTGCCAGCGGGGGGGGACCGAACACTGAAGCTTTCTTT.

This rearrangement joins TRBV7-9 to TRBJ2-7; 10 positions agree with TRBD2. The CDR3 runs to 15 residues. V lost 6 bases to trimming and J lost 1 base; unmatched junction nucleotides: 6. Per the germline V gene, CDR1 is SEHNR and CDR2 is FQNEAQ (reference sequence). The chain's CDR3 is CASRRQTSGSYEQYF. Here the CDR3 DNA reads TGTGCCAGCAGGCGTCAGACTAGCGGGTCCTACGAGCAGTACTTC.

The chain recombines TRBV7-9 with TRBJ2-3, with TRBD2 identical over 12 bases. CDR1 is SEHNR, CDR2 FQNEAQ, per germline (reference sequence). The CDR3 is 16 amino acids. J lost 1 base, V lost 5 bases, and 4 bases had no gene match. As DNA, the CDR3 is TGTGCCAGCAGCGCCTGGACTAGCGGGGGCACAGATACGCAGTATTTT. This gives the protein CASSAWTSGGTDTQYF.

The rearrangement links TRBV5-6 to TRBJ2-4; 11 bases line up with TRBD1. After removal of 4 bases from V and 7 bases from J, the junction contained 1 base not matched to a gene. The CDR3 contains 13 residues. Germline loops: CDR1 SGHDT, CDR2 YYEEEE. The CDR3 DNA follows: TGTGCCAGCAGCGGACAGGGGGCGAACATTCAGTACTTC. Its protein product is CASSGQGANIQYF.

This rearrangement joins TRBV2 to TRBJ1-4, with D perhaps TRBD1 (5 bases). Trimming pared 3 bases from V and 4 bases from J, leaving 12 bases between. Per germline, CDR1 SNHLY and CDR2 FYNNEI. This CDR3 has 15 amino acids. The DNA for the CDR3 is TGTGCCAGCAGTGATCTTAGGGGAAGTAATGAAAAACTGTTTTTT. Residues: CASSDLRGSNEKLFF.

The chain uses TRBV5-1 and TRBJ1-2; D is perhaps TRBD1 (6 bases). V shed 2 bases and J shed 2 bases, with 16 bases lying between them. The CDR3 has 16 amino acids. Germline V gene sequence: CDR1 SGHRS, CDR2 YFSETQ. This CDR3 reads CASSFGPKGENYGYTF. CDR3 in DNA: TGCGCCAGCAGCTTTGGGCCGAAGGGGGAGAACTATGGCTACACCTTC.

The chain is built from TRBV19 and TRBJ1-4; D might be TRBD1 (6 bases). The germline V gene has CDR1 LNHDA and CDR2 SQIVND (reference sequence). CDR3 length: 16 amino acids. Trimming cost V 1 base and J 6 bases, with 15 bases left between them. The CDR3 here is CASSIVPGVRDEKLFF. The CDR3, as DNA: TGTGCCAGTAGTATAGTACCAGGGGTACGTGATGAAAAACTGTTTTTT.

The V call is TRBV7-3, the J call TRBJ2-5; 9 bases line up with TRBD2. CDR1 is SGHTA, CDR2 FQGTGA, per germline. The V gene end was trimmed by 5 bases and the J gene end by 5 bases; junction bases not matched to a gene: 9. The CDR3 runs 15 residues. The CDR3 DNA sequence: TGTGCCAGCAGCCCTGCGGGGGGGCTGGGGGAGACCCAGTACTTC. As protein: CASSPAGGLGETQYF.

The chain links TRBV19 to TRBJ2-1, with D maybe TRBD2 (6 bases). Germline loops: CDR1 LNHDA, CDR2 SQIVND (reference sequence). The CDR3 has 14 residues. Trimming removed 8 bases at V and 4 bases at J, with 15 bases between. CDR3 sequence (DNA): TGTGCCAGTGCGGGTCTTGGGGGGTACAATGAGCAGTTCTTC. Encoded protein: CASAGLGGYNEQFF.